These T cell receptor beta chains were read from a single sample in a study of a mutant IDH1 vaccine in newly diagnosed glioma. Sequencing was performed with immunoSEQ multiplex PCR; in TCRdb, only in-frame clones are kept and a portion is missing. The sample includes around 70,000 clones, approximately 81% seen only once; the top ten take around 12%. Antigens of these TCRs are unknown. The sequences come from PBMCs, collected from a glioma patient whose treatment included an IDH1 peptide vaccine. These receptors were obtained from a man younger than 35 with glioma. Both conserved end residues are part of each CDR3. The D gene is left open where the match is weak. Size values are once, few and many counts, or a class for expanded clones, and some rows have none.

>TRBV7-9|.|TRBJ2-7|.
CASSPRRTYEQYF
TGTGCCAGCAGCCCAAGACGGACCTACGAGCAGTACTTC
>TRBV14|.|TRBJ2-3|.
CASSQGTTGLGTDTQYF
TGTGCCAGCAGCCAAGGAACAACAGGGCTGGGCACAGATACGCAGTATTTT
>TRBV7-2|.|TRBJ2-2|.
CASSFGPHTGELFF
TGTGCCAGCAGCTTCGGCCCTCACACCGGGGAGCTGTTTTTT
>TRBV4-1|.|TRBJ2-3|.
CASSRKTSDGEFTDTQYF
TGCGCCAGCAGCCGGAAGACCTCCGACGGGGAGTTCACAGATACGCAGTATTTT
>TRBV5-1|.|TRBJ2-1|TRBD2
CASSLVGGQNEQFF
TGCGCCAGCAGCTTGGTGGGAGGGCAGAATGAGCAGTTCTTC
>TRBV9|.|TRBJ2-1|TRBD2
CASSVGLAGIPYNEQFF
TGTGCCAGCAGCGTAGGGCTAGCGGGAATCCCCTACAATGAGCAGTTCTTC
>TRBV7-2|.|TRBJ2-7|TRBD2
CASSPRTSGSPYEQYF
TGTGCCAGCAGCCCGCGGACTAGCGGGAGTCCCTACGAGCAGTACTTC
>TRBV5-4|.|TRBJ2-7|TRBD1
CATRDSPSYEQYF
TGTGCCACTAGGGACAGCCCCTCCTACGAGCAGTACTTC
>TRBV18|once|TRBJ1-5|.
CASSPNYSNQPQHF
TGTGCCAGCTCACCAAACTATAGCAATCAGCCCCAGCATTTT
>TRBV7-9|.|TRBJ1-5|TRBD1
CASSFGTGGNQPQHF
TGTGCCAGCAGCTTCGGGACAGGGGGAAATCAGCCCCAGCATTTT
>TRBV10-2|.|TRBJ2-7|TRBD1
CASRGQGVSYEQYF
TGCGCCAGCAGGGGACAGGGGGTCAGCTACGAGCAGTACTTC
>TRBV2|once|TRBJ1-4|.
CASSEALGFGEKLFF
TGTGCCAGCAGTGAAGCCTTGGGTTTTGGAGAAAAACTGTTTTTT
>TRBV14|.|TRBJ1-4|TRBD1
CASSQRTGTGNEKLFF
TGTGCCAGCAGCCAAAGAACCGGGACAGGGAATGAAAAACTGTTTTTT
>TRBV7-2|.|TRBJ1-3|TRBD1
CASSPPGTARPLF
TGTGCCAGCAGCCCGCCTGGGACAGCCCGACCCCTTTTT
>TRBV7-8|.|TRBJ1-1|.
CASSLEGGTEAFF
TGTGCCAGCAGCTTAGAGGGGGGAACTGAAGCTTTCTTT
>TRBV11-2|.|TRBJ1-1|.
CASSPFLLNTEAFF
TGTGCCAGCAGCCCCTTCCTCCTGAACACTGAAGCTTTCTTT
>TRBV5-4|.|TRBJ2-1|.
CASSLGGRSAPYNEQFF
TGTGCCAGCAGCTTGGGGGGGCGCAGTGCACCCTACAATGAGCAGTTCTTC
>TRBV19|.|TRBJ1-2|.
CASNPSGGGYGYTF
TGTGCCAGTAACCCGTCCGGGGGCGGATATGGCTACACCTTC
>TRBV2|.|TRBJ2-7|.
CASSGLFSPYEQYF
TGTGCCAGCAGCGGACTCTTTTCCCCTTACGAGCAGTACTTC
>TRBV25-1|.|TRBJ1-1|.
CASSPTGTPKAFF
TGTGCCAGCAGTCCAACCGGGACACCCAAAGCTTTCTTT
>TRBV19|.|TRBJ2-5|TRBD2
CASSRTSGRWETQYF
TGTGCCAGTAGTAGGACTAGCGGGAGGTGGGAGACCCAGTACTTC
>TRBV2|.|TRBJ2-5|TRBD1
CASSGPGQGMEQYF
TGTGCCAGCAGTGGCCCGGGACAGGGGATGGAGCAGTACTTC
>TRBV7-3|once|TRBJ1-1|TRBD1
CASSSGGQGEAFF
TGTGCCAGCAGCTCTGGTGGACAGGGGGAAGCTTTCTTT
>TRBV5-1|.|TRBJ1-3|.
CASSLRERSGGNTIYF
TGCGCCAGCAGCTTGCGAGAAAGATCGGGGGGAAACACCATATATTTT
>TRBV7-6|.|TRBJ2-5|.
CASSLRFWETQYF
TGTGCCAGCAGCTTACGGTTTTGGGAGACCCAGTACTTC
>TRBV4-2|.|TRBJ2-7|.
CASSQDRQGALGEQYF
TGTGCCAGCAGCCAAGACCGTCAGGGCGCATTAGGAGAGCAGTACTTC
>TRBV28|few|TRBJ1-1|TRBD1
CASSPRQGGEAFF
TGTGCCAGCAGTCCCCGACAGGGAGGTGAAGCTTTCTTT
>TRBV29-1|.|TRBJ2-5|TRBD2
CSVDAGLAGGHQETQYF
TGCAGCGTTGATGCTGGCTTAGCGGGAGGGCACCAAGAGACCCAGTACTTC
>TRBV14|.|TRBJ2-7|.
CASSQTGGDEQYF
TGTGCCAGCAGCCAAACCGGGGGCGACGAGCAGTACTTC
>TRBV4-2|.|TRBJ1-5|.
CASSPQSSNQPQHF
TGTGCCAGCAGCCCCCAGAGCAGCAATCAGCCCCAGCATTTT
>TRBV14|.|TRBJ2-1|TRBD1
CASSQANRGNEQFF
TGTGCCAGCAGCCAAGCGAACAGGGGGAATGAGCAGTTCTTC
>TRBV7-8|.|TRBJ1-2|TRBD1
CASSVRGRQGAGGYTF
TGTGCCAGCAGCGTTAGGGGGCGACAGGGGGCGGGAGGCTACACCTTC
>TRBV2|.|TRBJ2-1|.
CASFEVYNEQFF
TGTGCCAGCTTCGAGGTTTACAATGAGCAGTTCTTC
>TRBV7-9|.|TRBJ1-2|.
CASSLGSLYGYTF
TGTGCCAGCAGCTTAGGAAGCCTCTATGGCTACACCTTC
>TRBV27|.|TRBJ2-7|TRBD2
CASSRAGGYLSYEQYF
TGTGCCAGCAGCCGAGCCGGGGGGTACTTATCCTACGAGCAGTACTTC
>TRBV9|.|TRBJ2-1|TRBD1
CASSLRGQGFYNEQFF
TGTGCCAGCAGCCTAAGGGGACAGGGATTCTACAATGAGCAGTTCTTC
>TRBV9|.|TRBJ2-1|TRBD2
CASSHGGLALQKSYNEQFF
TGTGCCAGCAGTCATGGGGGACTAGCGCTTCAAAAGTCCTACAATGAGCAGTTCTTC
>TRBV4-3|.|TRBJ2-7|TRBD2
CASSPRAGVSYEQYF
TGCGCCAGCAGCCCCCGGGCGGGAGTTTCCTACGAGCAGTACTTC
>TRBV6-5|few|TRBJ2-7|.
CASSVTPSGYEQYF
TGTGCCAGCAGTGTGACCCCTTCGGGGTACGAGCAGTACTTC
>TRBV28|.|TRBJ1-5|TRBD1
CASSFNRGRGQPQHF
TGTGCCAGCAGTTTTAACAGGGGGCGTGGTCAGCCCCAGCATTTT
>TRBV5-4|.|TRBJ1-5|.
CASSFDSNQPQHF
TGTGCCAGCAGCTTCGATAGCAATCAGCCCCAGCATTTT
>TRBV2|.|TRBJ2-7|.
CASAGGWEQYF
TGTGCCAGCGCCGGGGGTTGGGAGCAGTACTTC
>TRBV12-5|.|TRBJ2-5|.
CASGLTGLETQYF
TGTGCTAGTGGTTTGACCGGGTTAGAGACCCAGTACTTC
>TRBV19|.|TRBJ1-2|.
CASRRRGLSNYGYTF
TGTGCCAGTAGGCGCAGGGGACTTTCTAACTATGGCTACACCTTC
>TRBV6-5|.|TRBJ2-7|TRBD1
CASSYGTVGYEQYF
TGTGCCAGCAGTTATGGGACAGTCGGCTACGAGCAGTACTTC